One sample yielded the 4 T cell receptor beta chains listed below, sequenced in a study of cytomegalovirus exposure and HLA in healthy donors. PCR employed 60 Vbeta and 13 Jbeta primers. Some clones are missing from TCRdb's copy, which holds only in-frame ones; the method was immunoSEQ multiplex PCR. The sample has around 150,000 clones, less than 85% seen once. The material sequenced was PBMCs. The receptors derive from a man aged 35-49 years in good health and CMV-seronegative.

The rearrangement joins TRBV5-1 to TRBJ1-1; no clear D gene. CDR1 and CDR2 from the germline V gene are SGHRS and YFSETQ. CDR3 length: 15 residues. With 0 bases removed from V and 2 bases from J, the gap between germline ends came to 11 bases. CDR3 coding DNA: TGCGCCAGCAGCTTGGGTCCGGGAGTCAACACTGAAGCTTTCTTT. It translates to CASSLGPGVNTEAFF.

V is TRBV10-3 and J is TRBJ1-2, with 9 bases that match TRBD1. The CDR3 has 14 residues. Trimming at V came to 5 bases and at J to 0 bases, leaving 1 base not matched to a gene. The germline V gene has CDR1 ENHRY and CDR2 SYGVKD. CDR3 in amino acids: CAISWDRANYGYTF. As DNA, the CDR3 is TGTGCCATCAGTTGGGACAGGGCTAACTATGGCTACACCTTC.

The rearrangement uses TRBV11-2 and TRBJ2-3, with D possibly TRBD2 on 6 matching bases. The CDR3 is 14 residues long. Germline V gene data show CDR1 as SGHAT and CDR2 as FQNNGV. V was clipped by 3 bases and J by 5 bases, with 12 bases between them. CDR3 sequence (DNA): TGTGCCAGCAGCTTGAGAGGCGGGATAGATACGCAGTATTTT. As protein: CASSLRGGIDTQYF. The complete variable domain, with remaining parts taken from reference TRBV11-2 and TRBJ2-3, reads EAGVAQSPRYKIIEKRQSVAFWCNPISGHATLYWYQQILGQGPKLLIQFQNNGVVDDSQLPKDRFSAERLKGVDSTLKIQPAKLEDSAVYLCASSLRGGIDTQYFGPGTRLTVL.

The V gene is TRBV7-9, the J gene TRBJ2-7, with a weak D call TRBD2 (5 bases). The germline V gene has CDR1 SEHNR and CDR2 FQNEAQ (reference sequence). Trimming took off 1 base at V and 5 bases at J, with 12 bases between the two ends. The CDR3 loop spans 14 amino acids. CDR3 nucleotides: TGTGCCAGCAGCTTAGGAGGCCTAGCAGACGAGCAGTACTTC. This gives the protein CASSLGGLADEQYF.